This T cell receptor (beta chain) was found in a study of STAT5B mutations in CD4+ large granular lymphocyte leukemia. V gave up 11 bases and J gave up 0 bases, with 16 bases separating them. Germline V CDR1 and CDR2: MNHEY, SVGAGI. The CDR3 totals 14 residues. Repertoires were generated with immunoSEQ multiplex PCR, while TCRdb's copy carries only in-frame clones and drops some. The table shows tens of thousands of clones, with 65% to 80% occurring only once. The rearrangement joins TRBV6-5 to TRBJ1-2; D gene ambiguous. The TCR sequence derives from a human donor in good health. Sequenced material: CD4+ T cells from blood buffy coats. This CDR3 is CASRALATNYGYTF. The CDR3, as DNA: TGTGCCTCCCGAGCCCTGGCCACTAACTATGGCTACACCTTC.